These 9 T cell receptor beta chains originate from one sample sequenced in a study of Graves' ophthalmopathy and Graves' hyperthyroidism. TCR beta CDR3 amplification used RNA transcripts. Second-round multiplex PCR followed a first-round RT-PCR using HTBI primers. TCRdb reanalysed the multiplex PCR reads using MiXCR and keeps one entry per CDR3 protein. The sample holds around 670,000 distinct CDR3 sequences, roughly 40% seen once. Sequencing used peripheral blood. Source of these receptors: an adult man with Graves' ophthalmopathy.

DNA for the CDR3: TGTGCCATCACTCCGATACACCTGAACACTGAAGCTTTCTTT. This sequence encodes CAITPIHLNTEAFF. This chain uses TRBV25-1 with TRBJ1-1; D unclear. Trimming removed 10 bases from V and 0 bases from J, with 15 bases in between. The germline V gene has CDR1 MGHDK and CDR2 SYGVNS. The length of the CDR3 is 14 residues.

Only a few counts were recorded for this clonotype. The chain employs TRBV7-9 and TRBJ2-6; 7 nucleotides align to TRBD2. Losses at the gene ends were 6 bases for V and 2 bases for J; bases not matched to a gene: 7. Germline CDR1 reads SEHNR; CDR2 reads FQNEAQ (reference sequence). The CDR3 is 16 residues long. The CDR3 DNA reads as TGTGCCAGCAGTTACTCGGGGGGTACTGGGGCCAACGTCCTGACTTTC. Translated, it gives CASSYSGGTGANVLTF.

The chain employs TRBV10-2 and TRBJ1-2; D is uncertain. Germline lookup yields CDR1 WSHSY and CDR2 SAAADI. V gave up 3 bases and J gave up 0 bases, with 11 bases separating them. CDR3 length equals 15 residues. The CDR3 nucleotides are TGCGCCAGCAGTGACCGGGCCTGGGCTAACTATGGCTACACCTTC. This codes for CASSDRAWANYGYTF.

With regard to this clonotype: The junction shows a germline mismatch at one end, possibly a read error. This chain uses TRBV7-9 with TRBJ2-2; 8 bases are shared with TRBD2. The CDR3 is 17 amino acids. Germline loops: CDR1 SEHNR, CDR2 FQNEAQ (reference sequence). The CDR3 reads CASSFRTGGLGSGELFF. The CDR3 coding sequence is TGTGCTAGCAGCTTCAGGACGGGGGGGCTCGGTTCCGGGGAGCTGTTTTTT.

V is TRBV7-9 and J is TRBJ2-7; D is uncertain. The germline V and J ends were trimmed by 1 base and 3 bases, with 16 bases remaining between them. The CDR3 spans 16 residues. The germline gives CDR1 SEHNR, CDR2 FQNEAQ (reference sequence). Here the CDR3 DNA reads TGTGCCAGCAGCTTAGTTGTCGGCGAGCTGTTCTACGAGCAGTACTTC. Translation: CASSLVVGELFYEQYF.

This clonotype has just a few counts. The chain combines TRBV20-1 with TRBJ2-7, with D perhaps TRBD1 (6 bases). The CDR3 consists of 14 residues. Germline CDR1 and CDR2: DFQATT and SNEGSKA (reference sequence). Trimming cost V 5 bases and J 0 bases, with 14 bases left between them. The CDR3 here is CSALGAGSSYEQYF. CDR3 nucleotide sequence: TGCAGTGCTTTGGGGGCAGGAAGCTCCTACGAGCAGTACTTC.

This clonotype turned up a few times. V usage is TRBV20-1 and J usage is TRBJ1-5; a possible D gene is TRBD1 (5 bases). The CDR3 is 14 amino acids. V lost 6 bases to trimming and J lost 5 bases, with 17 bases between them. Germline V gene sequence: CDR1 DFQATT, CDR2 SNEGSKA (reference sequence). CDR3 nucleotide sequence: TGCAGTGCCCTAGGTCGGGGACTACATCAGCCCCAGCATTTT. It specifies CSALGRGLHQPQHF.

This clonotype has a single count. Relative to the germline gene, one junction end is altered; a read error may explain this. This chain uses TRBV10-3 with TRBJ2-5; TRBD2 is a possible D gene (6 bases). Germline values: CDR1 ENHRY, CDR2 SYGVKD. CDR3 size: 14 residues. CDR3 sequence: CATSDGCGEETQYF. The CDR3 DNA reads TGTGCCACCAGTGACGGTTGCGGGGAGGAGACCCAGTACTTC.

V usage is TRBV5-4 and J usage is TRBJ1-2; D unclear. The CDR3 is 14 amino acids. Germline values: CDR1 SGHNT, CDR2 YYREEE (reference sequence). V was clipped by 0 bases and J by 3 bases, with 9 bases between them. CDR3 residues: CASSLDRKDYGYTF. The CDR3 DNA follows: TGTGCCAGCAGCTTGGACAGAAAGGACTATGGCTACACCTTC.